One and the same sample provided the 26 T cell receptor beta chains below, sequenced in a study of beta chain features in type 1 diabetes. The antigens of these receptors remain unknown. The study's findings and limits: Among all four CD4+ subsets, Type 1 diabetes patients had TCRB CDR3s that were moderately but significantly shorter.

What was sequenced were expressed TCRB transcripts, since all of the isolated RNA had been reverse transcribed. Sequencing was performed with immunoSEQ multiplex PCR; in TCRdb, only in-frame clones are kept and a portion is missing. The table shows approximately 150,000 clones, with 9% occurring only once. The sequenced sample consisted of central memory CD4+ T cells from blood. These receptor sequences come from a young man with type 1 diabetes.

This clone was counted between two and nine times. This chain uses TRBV6-6 with TRBJ1-1; D is uncertain. Germline values: CDR1 MNHNY, CDR2 SVGAGI (reference sequence). Trimming left V 5 bases short and J 5 bases short, with 12 bases between. The CDR3 loop spans 13 amino acids. The CDR3 loop is CASSPGPRTEAFF. In DNA, the CDR3 is TGTGCCAGCAGTCCGGGTCCGAGGACTGAAGCTTTCTTT.

This clone was counted a few times. V and J are TRBV4-3 and TRBJ2-3; tentatively, D is TRBD2 (6 bases). This CDR3 spans 16 amino acids. Deletions cut 1 base from V and 3 bases from J, with 14 bases between. The germline gives CDR1 LGHNA, CDR2 YSLEER. CDR3 coding DNA: TGCGCCAGCAGCCAAGCATATCGGGGGACGACAGATACGCAGTATTTT. This encodes CASSQAYRGTTDTQYF.

In this sample, this clone turned up a few times. This chain connects TRBV2 to TRBJ1-1; 7 bases agree with TRBD1. CDR1 SNHLY and CDR2 FYNNEI come from the germline V gene. The CDR3 is 13 residues long. The junction had 3 bases not matched to a gene; V was cut back by 6 bases and J by 2 bases. The CDR3 protein is CASRGQVNTEAFF. The CDR3 region has the DNA TGTGCCAGCAGAGGACAGGTTAACACTGAAGCTTTCTTT.

This clone was picked up a small number of times. V usage is TRBV4-2 and J usage is TRBJ2-3; D may be TRBD2 (5 bases). Trimming removed 3 bases at V and 0 bases at J, with 10 bases between. CDR1 and CDR2 from the germline V gene are LGHNA and YNFKEQ. This CDR3 is built from 15 residues. The CDR3 DNA reads as TGTGCCAGCAGCCACTATTGGACTAGCACAGATACGCAGTATTTT. Protein product: CASSHYWTSTDTQYF.

This clone occurred a few times. The V gene is TRBV18, the J gene TRBJ1-3; D perhaps matches TRBD1 (5 bases). The CDR3 totals 17 residues. The V end was cut by 6 bases, the J end by 5 bases, with 23 bases between. Germline V gene lookup returns CDR1 KGHSH and CDR2 LQKENI. In nucleotides, the CDR3 is TGTGCCAGCTCTCCCCAGGGAGGACCGAGCTTCCGAAACACCATATATTTT. This sequence encodes CASSPQGGPSFRNTIYF.

This clone has a handful of counts. V and J are TRBV4-2 and TRBJ2-1, with 11 positions matching TRBD1. The ends lost 3 bases at V and 6 bases at J; junction bases unmatched: 13. Germline-derived CDR1 and CDR2 are LGHNA and YNFKEQ. The length of the CDR3 is 18 residues. Here the CDR3 reads CASSQDRGRGLVGNEQFF. The DNA of the CDR3 is TGTGCCAGCAGCCAGGACAGGGGGCGCGGGTTGGTAGGCAATGAGCAGTTCTTC.

This sequence joins TRBV5-1 and TRBJ2-1; 8 bases are a match to TRBD1. Trimming removed 5 bases from V and 12 bases from J; junction bases left unmatched: 10. Germline V lookup: CDR1 SGHRS, CDR2 YFSETQ. The CDR3 covers 13 residues. Here the CDR3 DNA reads TGCGCCAGCAGGGATCCTAACGACAGGGGGCAGTTCTTC. It specifies CASRDPNDRGQFF.

V gene TRBV19 combines with J gene TRBJ1-1, with TRBD1 matching over 7 bases. Trimming at V came to 6 bases and at J to 6 bases, leaving 10 bases not matched to a gene. Germline lookup yields CDR1 LNHDA and CDR2 SQIVND (reference sequence). The CDR3 has 14 residues. The CDR3 region has the DNA TGTGCCAGTAGGAAGAGACAGGGCGAGCCTGAAGCTTTCTTT. Amino acid sequence: CASRKRQGEPEAFF.

In this sample, this clone turned up many times. V gene TRBV7-9 combines with J gene TRBJ1-1; the D gene is possibly TRBD1 (5 bases). This CDR3 region has 12 residues. Germline V gene lookup returns CDR1 SEHNR and CDR2 FQNEAQ (reference sequence). Between the trimmed V and J ends, which lost 4 bases and 4 bases, there was a span of 7 bases. For the CDR3, the DNA is TGTGCCAGCAGCTGGGGCGGCACTGAAGCTTTCTTT. Its protein product is CASSWGGTEAFF.

The rearrangement joins TRBV28 to TRBJ1-4; 9 nucleotides line up with TRBD1. Germline CDR1 reads MDHEN; CDR2 reads SYDVKM. The CDR3 is 15 amino acids. After removal of 10 bases from V and 8 bases from J, the junction contained 14 bases not matched to a gene. In DNA form, the CDR3 reads TGTGCCACCCAGCCGGGACAGGGTGCGAGAGAAAAACTGTTTTTT. It specifies CATQPGQGAREKLFF.

The genes are TRBV5-6 and TRBJ2-5; 8 bases fit TRBD2. Germline lookup yields CDR1 SGHDT and CDR2 YYEEEE. With 1 base clipped from V and 2 bases from J, the junction kept 7 bases outside the gene matches. The CDR3 covers 16 residues. DNA of the CDR3: TGTGCCAGCAGCTTGACTCCGGGACTAGGGCAAGAGACCCAGTACTTC. Translated: CASSLTPGLGQETQYF.

The CDR3 protein is CASSLGQSSYEQYF. The CDR3 region has the DNA TGTGCCAGCAGCTTGGGACAGTCTTCCTACGAGCAGTACTTC. The chain uses TRBV5-6 and TRBJ2-7; TRBD1 is a possible D gene (5 bases). Germline CDR1 is SGHDT and CDR2 is YYEEEE. Deletions cut 0 bases from V and 1 base from J, with 8 bases between. The CDR3 runs 14 residues.

This clone turned up a few times. This sequence joins TRBV6-5 and TRBJ1-6; TRBD1 aligns across 7 bases. The CDR3 is made up of 14 amino acids. Germline loops: CDR1 MNHEY, CDR2 SVGAGI. V was clipped by 2 bases and J by 15 bases; unmatched bases: 10. Here the CDR3 reads CASSYGVAGGILHF. The CDR3 DNA reads TGTGCCAGCAGTTACGGGGTGGCAGGGGGAATCCTCCACTTT.

V and J are TRBV28 and TRBJ1-1; D uncertain. CDR3 length: 15 residues. CDR1 is MDHEN and CDR2 is SYDVKM in the germline V gene. The V end lost 4 bases, the J end lost 11 bases, and 23 bases lay between the germline ends. CDR3 protein: CASSSPRPPTIQAFF. The CDR3 DNA reads as TGTGCCAGCAGTTCCCCCAGGCCACCCACCATCCAGGCTTTCTTT.

This clone was counted a few times. The chain joins TRBV7-8 to TRBJ1-6; D ambiguous. CDR1 SGHVS and CDR2 FQNEAQ come from the germline V gene. The germline V and J ends were trimmed by 2 bases and 9 bases, with 8 bases remaining between them. The CDR3 length is 13 residues. Written as DNA, the CDR3 is TGTGCCAGCAGCTTATCCGAACTTTCACCCCTCCACTTT. Amino acid sequence: CASSLSELSPLHF.

Only a few counts were recorded for this clone. The chain combines TRBV18 with TRBJ1-1; D is possibly TRBD1 (6 bases). This CDR3 region has 16 residues. Germline values: CDR1 KGHSH, CDR2 LQKENI. Trimming removed 3 bases from V and 0 bases from J, with 14 bases in between. CDR3 nucleotides: TGTGCCAGCTCACCCCCACCAAGGACAGTGAACACTGAAGCTTTCTTT. Translated, it gives CASSPPPRTVNTEAFF.

This clone was counted a few times. CDR3 protein: CASIRDRANTEAFF. CDR3 nucleotides: TGTGCCAGTATCCGGGACAGGGCGAACACTGAAGCTTTCTTT. The chain recombines TRBV19 with TRBJ1-1; 9 nucleotides align to TRBD1. J was trimmed by 1 base and V by 7 bases; bases with no gene match: 4. Germline lookup yields CDR1 LNHDA and CDR2 SQIVND (reference sequence). The CDR3 spans 14 residues.

This clone was observed a handful of times. CDR3 DNA: TGTGCCACCAGCCCAACACCCGGGAGATCCGAAAAACTGTTTTTT. Protein sequence: CATSPTPGRSEKLFF. The chain carries TRBV15 and TRBJ1-4; no definite D call. Trimming removed 5 bases from V and 8 bases from J, with 18 bases in between. Germline V CDR1 and CDR2: LNHNV, YYDKDF (reference sequence). This CDR3 contains 15 residues.

This clone was recorded a few times. The chain recombines TRBV2 with TRBJ1-2, with D hard to call. The CDR3 consists of 13 residues. Between the trimmed V and J ends, which lost 1 base and 4 bases, there was a span of 7 bases. CDR1 is SNHLY and CDR2 is FYNNEI in the germline V gene. CDR3 protein: CASSEGGFYGYTF. For the CDR3, the DNA is TGTGCCAGCAGTGAAGGAGGGTTCTATGGCTACACCTTC.

This clone was counted a few times. The chain is built from TRBV30 and TRBJ1-4; the D gene is possibly TRBD1 (6 bases). CDR1 and CDR2 (germline): GTSNPN, SVGIG (reference sequence). V lost 1 base, J lost 5 bases, and 8 bases lay in between. CDR3 length: 13 amino acids. CDR3 protein: CAWSGRGNEKLFF. Written as DNA, the CDR3 is TGTGCCTGGAGTGGCAGGGGAAATGAAAAACTGTTTTTT.

The CDR3 bases are TGCAGCGTTGAAGTAGTGTCGAAGGATACGCAGTATTTT. This codes for CSVEVVSKDTQYF. V and J are TRBV29-1 and TRBJ2-3; no reliable D call. V was cut by 1 base and J by 6 bases, with 11 bases left in between. The CDR3 is 13 amino acids. Germline values: CDR1 SQVTM, CDR2 ANQGSEA.

This clone was observed at least ten times. CDR3 sequence: CASRDRIHSGANVLTF. The CDR3 nucleotides read TGTGCCAGTAGAGACAGGATACACTCTGGGGCCAACGTCCTGACTTTC. This chain joins TRBV19 and TRBJ2-6, with a weak D call TRBD1 (6 bases). The CDR3 runs 16 residues. Germline loops: CDR1 LNHDA, CDR2 SQIVND (reference sequence). Trimming removed 6 bases from V and 0 bases from J, with 12 bases in between.

The chain joins TRBV27 to TRBJ2-5; no definite D call. The CDR3 is 11 amino acids. Germline CDR1 reads MNHEY; CDR2 reads SMNVEV (reference sequence). Trimming stripped 6 bases from V and 5 bases from J, with 7 bases between. The CDR3 protein is CASSSLETQYF. CDR3 DNA sequence: TGTGCCAGCAGCTCTTTGGAGACCCAGTACTTC.

The sample holds a few counts of this clone. The V and J genes are TRBV18 and TRBJ2-7; D is undetermined. This CDR3 is 12 amino acids long. With 2 bases removed from V and 2 bases from J, the gap between germline ends came to 4 bases. The germline gives CDR1 KGHSH, CDR2 LQKENI. CDR3 residues: CASSPETYEQYF. Here the CDR3 DNA reads TGTGCCAGCTCACCAGAGACCTACGAGCAGTACTTC.

In this sample, this clone turned up a few times. The V call is TRBV28, the J call TRBJ1-1, with 8 bases fitting TRBD1. The CDR3 is 12 residues long. Trimming took 7 bases from V and 10 from J; bases not matched to a gene: 8. Germline values: CDR1 MDHEN, CDR2 SYDVKM. Here the CDR3 reads CASTFRGPGAFF. Here the CDR3 DNA reads TGTGCCAGCACCTTCAGGGGGCCGGGAGCTTTCTTT.

The chain has TRBV12-5 and TRBJ1-2, with D maybe TRBD1 (5 bases). V was pared by 4 bases and J by 6 bases, with 15 bases between. Germline V gives CDR1 LGHNT, CDR2 FRNRAP. This CDR3 spans 14 amino acids. CDR3 residues: CASGYQGRGNGYTF. The CDR3 DNA reads TGTGCTAGTGGTTATCAAGGACGGGGGAATGGCTACACCTTC.